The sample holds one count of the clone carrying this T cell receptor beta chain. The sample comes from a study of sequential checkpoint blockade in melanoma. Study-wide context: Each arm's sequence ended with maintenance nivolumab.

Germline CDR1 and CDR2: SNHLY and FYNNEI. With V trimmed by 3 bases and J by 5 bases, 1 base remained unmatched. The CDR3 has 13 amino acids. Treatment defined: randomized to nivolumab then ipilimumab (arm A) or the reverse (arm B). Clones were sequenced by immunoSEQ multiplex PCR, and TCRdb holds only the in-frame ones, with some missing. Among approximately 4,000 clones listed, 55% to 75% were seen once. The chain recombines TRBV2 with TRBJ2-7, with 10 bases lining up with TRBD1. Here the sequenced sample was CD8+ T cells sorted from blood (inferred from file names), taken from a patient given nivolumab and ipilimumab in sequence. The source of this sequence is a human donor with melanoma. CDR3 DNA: TGTGCCAGCAGTGAGGGGACAGGGGACGAGCAGTACTTC. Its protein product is CASSEGTGDEQYF.